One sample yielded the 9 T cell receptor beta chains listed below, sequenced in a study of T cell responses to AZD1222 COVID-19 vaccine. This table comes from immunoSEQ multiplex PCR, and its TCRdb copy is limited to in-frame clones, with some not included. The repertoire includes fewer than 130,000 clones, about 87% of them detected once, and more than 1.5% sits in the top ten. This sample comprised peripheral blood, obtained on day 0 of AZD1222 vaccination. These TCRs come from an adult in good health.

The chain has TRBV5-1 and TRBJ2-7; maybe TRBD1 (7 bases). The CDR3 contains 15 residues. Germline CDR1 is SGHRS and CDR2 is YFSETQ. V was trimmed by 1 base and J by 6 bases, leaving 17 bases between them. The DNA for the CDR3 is TGCGCCAGCAGCTTGAGGGCGGCAGGGGGGTCCGAGCAGTACTTC. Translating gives CASSLRAAGGSEQYF.

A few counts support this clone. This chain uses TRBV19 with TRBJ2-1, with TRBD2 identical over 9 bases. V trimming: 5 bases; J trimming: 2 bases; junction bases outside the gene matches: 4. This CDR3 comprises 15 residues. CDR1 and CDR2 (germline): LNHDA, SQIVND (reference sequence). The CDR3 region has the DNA TGTGCCAGTAGTCGGGCGGGAGGGACCTACAATGAGCAGTTCTTC. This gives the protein CASSRAGGTYNEQFF.

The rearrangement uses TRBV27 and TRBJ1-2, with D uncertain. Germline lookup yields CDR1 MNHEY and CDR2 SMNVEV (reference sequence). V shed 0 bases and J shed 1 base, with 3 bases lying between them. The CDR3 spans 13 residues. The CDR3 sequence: CASSLSINYGYTF. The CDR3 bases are TGTGCCAGCAGTTTATCGATTAACTATGGCTACACCTTC.

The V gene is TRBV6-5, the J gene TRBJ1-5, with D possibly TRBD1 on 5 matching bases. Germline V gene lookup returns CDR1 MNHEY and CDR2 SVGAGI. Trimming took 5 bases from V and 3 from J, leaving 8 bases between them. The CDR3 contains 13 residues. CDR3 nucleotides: TGTGCCAGCAGTCCAGGGATCAATCAGCCCCAGCATTTT. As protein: CASSPGINQPQHF.

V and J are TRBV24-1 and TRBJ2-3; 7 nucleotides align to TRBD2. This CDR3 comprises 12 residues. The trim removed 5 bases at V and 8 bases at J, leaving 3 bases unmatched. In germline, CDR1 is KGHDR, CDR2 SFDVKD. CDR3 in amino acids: CATSGTRGTQYF. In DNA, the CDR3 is TGTGCCACCAGTGGGACTAGGGGTACGCAGTATTTT.

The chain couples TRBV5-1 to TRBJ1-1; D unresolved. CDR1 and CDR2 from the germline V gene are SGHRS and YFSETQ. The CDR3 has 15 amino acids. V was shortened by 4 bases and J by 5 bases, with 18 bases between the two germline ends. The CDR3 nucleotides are TGCGCCAGCAGCCCCGGCGGGGTATCGAGTACTGAAGCTTTCTTT. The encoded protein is CASSPGGVSSTEAFF.

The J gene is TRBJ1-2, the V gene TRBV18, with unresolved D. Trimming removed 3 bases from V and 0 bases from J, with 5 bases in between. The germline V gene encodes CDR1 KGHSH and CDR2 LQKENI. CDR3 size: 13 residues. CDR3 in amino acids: CASSPPTNYGYTF. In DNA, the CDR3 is TGTGCCAGCTCACCCCCTACTAACTATGGCTACACCTTC.

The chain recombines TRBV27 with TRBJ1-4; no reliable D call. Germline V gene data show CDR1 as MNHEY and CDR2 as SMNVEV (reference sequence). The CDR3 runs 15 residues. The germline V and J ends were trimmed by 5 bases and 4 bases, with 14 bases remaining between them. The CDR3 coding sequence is TGTGCCAGCAGTCCTGCCCCCCCTTTTAATGAAAAACTGTTTTTT. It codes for CASSPAPPFNEKLFF.

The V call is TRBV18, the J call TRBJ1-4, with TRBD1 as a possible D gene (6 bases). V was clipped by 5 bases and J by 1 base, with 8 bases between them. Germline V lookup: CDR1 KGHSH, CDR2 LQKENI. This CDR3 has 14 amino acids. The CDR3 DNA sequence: TGTGCCAGCTCAGAACAGGGAACTAATGAAAAACTGTTTTTT. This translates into CASSEQGTNEKLFF.